This TCR beta chain was obtained from a study of cytomegalovirus exposure and HLA in healthy donors. Study context: HLA-typed donors were the source of 90 million or so unique TCRs, which an early data release held.

Findings of the study overall: For presence/absence analyses, sequencing depth was assumed to be roughly uniform across donors. Later analysis reportedly placed an Asian-associated ancestry cluster below the roughly 680-donor mean in N-insertions.

The CDR3 spans 13 residues. Germline values: CDR1 MNHEY, CDR2 SMNVEV (reference sequence). The V end was cut by 5 bases, the J end by 2 bases, with 7 bases between. Despite likely unrecorded immune exposures, the donors were nominally healthy at the time of sampling. As to this clone: Its antigen is not identified.

Primers included in the PCR were 60 Vbeta and 13 Jbeta primers. Profiled with immunoSEQ multiplex PCR; TCRdb holds only in-frame clones, not every one. The top ten hold less than 2.5% of the sample, which has more than 150,000 clones, roughly 84% seen once. The genes are TRBV27 and TRBJ1-3; D is uncertain. The sequenced sample consisted of PBMCs. The TCR was taken from a young woman in good health and CMV-seronegative. In DNA form, the CDR3 reads TGTGCCAGCAGTCTGGCGGCTGGAAACACCATATATTTT. Translation: CASSLAAGNTIYF.